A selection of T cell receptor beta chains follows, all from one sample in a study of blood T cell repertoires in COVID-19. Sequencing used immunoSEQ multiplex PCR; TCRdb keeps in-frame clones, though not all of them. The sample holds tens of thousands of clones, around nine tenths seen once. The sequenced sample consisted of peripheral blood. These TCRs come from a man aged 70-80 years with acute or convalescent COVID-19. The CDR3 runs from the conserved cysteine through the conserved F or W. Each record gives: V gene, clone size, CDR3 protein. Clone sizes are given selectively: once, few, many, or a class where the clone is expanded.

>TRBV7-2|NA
CASSSTPNYGYTF
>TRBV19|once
CASTRPGGFGYTF
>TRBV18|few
CASSTETGDQPQHF
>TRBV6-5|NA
CASSYSGTNTGELFF
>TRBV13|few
CASSQTTGTVTTYEQYF
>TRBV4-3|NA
CASSQDGRDYGYTF
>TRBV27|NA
CASSLGTGNSYGYTF
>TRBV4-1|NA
CASSQETASNSPLHF
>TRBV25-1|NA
CASSPGQGYEKLFF
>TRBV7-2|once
CASSFRTGQYEKLFF
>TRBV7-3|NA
CASSPYLDSYNEQFF
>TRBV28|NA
CASSPPFGGLHF
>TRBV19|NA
CASSIIGKNTEAFF
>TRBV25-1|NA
CASSAGTASTDTQYF
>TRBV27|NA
CASSLYPGRDYEQYF
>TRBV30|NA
CAWSDFRNTIYF
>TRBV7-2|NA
CASSSGLGGTDTQYF
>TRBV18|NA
CASSQQAVSTDTQYF
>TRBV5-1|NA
CASSLAGGDYNEQFF
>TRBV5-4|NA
CASSTGTDRNQPQHF
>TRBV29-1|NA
CSVVTQGQETQYF
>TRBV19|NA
CASWAREGAGQPQHF
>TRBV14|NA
CASSRRQAGPKNIQYF
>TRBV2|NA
CASSGQGTGELFF
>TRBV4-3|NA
CASSQKTAVSGNTIYF